The rows below give T cell receptor beta chains drawn from one sample of a study of T cell responses to AZD1222 COVID-19 vaccine. Repertoires were generated with immunoSEQ multiplex PCR, while TCRdb's copy carries only in-frame clones and drops some. The sample gives 90,000 to 150,000 clones, more than 80% of which show up once; roughly 5.7% is in the top ten. This sample comprised peripheral blood, obtained on day 0 of AZD1222 vaccination. Receptors were obtained from an adult in good health. Each CDR3 is given with its conserved first and last residue. Fields, in order: V gene, J gene, clone size, D gene, CDR3 DNA, CDR3 protein. The D gene is left open where the match is weak. Some rows mark clone size as missing; the rest say once, few, many or name a class of expanded clone.

V: TRBV10-2
J: TRBJ2-7
size: -
D: -
DNA: TGCGCCAGCAGCCTAGACCGTCCGGCCTACGAGCAGTACTTC
CDR3: CASSLDRPAYEQYF

V: TRBV15
J: TRBJ2-7
size: -
D: -
DNA: TGTGCCACCAGCCACTCTGTGGGCGAGCAGTACTTC
CDR3: CATSHSVGEQYF

V: TRBV7-2
J: TRBJ2-1
size: -
D: -
DNA: TGTGCCAGCAGGCGAACTAGTGTCAATGAGCAGTTCTTC
CDR3: CASRRTSVNEQFF

V: TRBV5-1
J: TRBJ2-1
size: -
D: -
DNA: TGCGCCAGCAGCTTGGACCCAGGGTTTAATGAGCAGTTCTTC
CDR3: CASSLDPGFNEQFF

V: TRBV15
J: TRBJ2-7
size: once
D: -
DNA: TGTGCCACCAGCAGAGGGCCAGGGAACAGTTTCGAGCAGTACTTC
CDR3: CATSRGPGNSFEQYF

V: TRBV2
J: TRBJ2-2
size: -
D: TRBD1
DNA: TGTGCCAGCAACCGACAGGGGGCGCTGACCGGGGAGCTGTTTTTT
CDR3: CASNRQGALTGELFF

V: TRBV28
J: TRBJ1-1
size: few
D: TRBD1
DNA: TGTGCCAGCAGGGAAACAGGGGCGACTGAAGCTTTCTTT
CDR3: CASRETGATEAFF

V: TRBV30
J: TRBJ2-7
size: -
D: -
DNA: TGTGCCTGGAAGGGCAGCACCTACGAGCAGTACTTC
CDR3: CAWKGSTYEQYF

V: TRBV19
J: TRBJ1-5
size: -
D: TRBD1
DNA: TGTGCCAGTAGTAGCGGACAGGGGGCGAAGGGCAATCAGCCCCAGCATTTT
CDR3: CASSSGQGAKGNQPQHF

V: TRBV14
J: TRBJ2-1
size: -
D: -
DNA: TGTGCCAGCAGCCCGGACGGGTACAATGAGCAGTTCTTC
CDR3: CASSPDGYNEQFF

V: TRBV19
J: TRBJ1-4
size: -
D: TRBD1
DNA: TGTGCCACGGTCTCCGGGACAGGCGGTACCCGAAATGAAAAACTGTTTTTT
CDR3: CATVSGTGGTRNEKLFF

V: TRBV27
J: TRBJ2-1
size: -
D: -
DNA: TGTGCCAGCAGTTCCCCAGCTCGCCGGAATGAGCAGTTCTTC
CDR3: CASSSPARRNEQFF

V: TRBV19
J: TRBJ1-1
size: -
D: -
DNA: TGTGCCAGTAGTATCTTAGGGGCCACTGAAGCTTTCTTT
CDR3: CASSILGATEAFF

V: TRBV5-4
J: TRBJ2-7
size: few
D: -
DNA: TGTGCCAGCAGCTTGGAAGGGGTTCGCTACGAGCAGTACTTC
CDR3: CASSLEGVRYEQYF

V: TRBV18
J: TRBJ1-6
size: -
D: -
DNA: TGTGCCAGCTCACCACCGGGGTCCGCTTCAGATTCACCCCTCCACTTT
CDR3: CASSPPGSASDSPLHF

V: TRBV5-1
J: TRBJ2-5
size: -
D: -
DNA: TGCGCCAGCAGCTCCGAGGACAGTTACCAAGAGACCCAGTACTTC
CDR3: CASSSEDSYQETQYF

V: TRBV4-1
J: TRBJ2-2
size: -
D: -
DNA: TGCGCCAGCATCCGGGCCCCCGGGGAGCTGTTTTTT
CDR3: CASIRAPGELFF

V: TRBV10-3
J: TRBJ2-7
size: -
D: -
DNA: TGTGCCATCAGCGAACGGGGGGCTTACTACGAGCAGTACTTC
CDR3: CAISERGAYYEQYF

V: TRBV19
J: TRBJ1-1
size: -
D: TRBD1
DNA: TGTGCCAGCCAGGGGACAGGGGGCGCCTCCTCTGGGGCTTTCTTT
CDR3: CASQGTGGASSGAFF

V: TRBV9
J: TRBJ2-7
size: -
D: TRBD1
DNA: TGTGCCAGCAGCGTAGCAATGGGACAGGGGTCCGAGCAGTACTTC
CDR3: CASSVAMGQGSEQYF

V: TRBV28
J: TRBJ1-5
size: -
D: -
DNA: TGTGCCAGCAGTTCCGGGTATAGCAATCAGCCCCAGCATTTT
CDR3: CASSSGYSNQPQHF

V: TRBV6-6
J: TRBJ1-6
size: -
D: -
DNA: TGTGCCAGCAGTCAGACTGCGGTCTATAATTCACCCCTCCACTTT
CDR3: CASSQTAVYNSPLHF

V: TRBV29-1
J: TRBJ1-5
size: few
D: TRBD1
DNA: TGCAGCGCGCAGGGGGCAAAGGGTCAGCCCCAGCATTTT
CDR3: CSAQGAKGQPQHF

V: TRBV5-1
J: TRBJ1-1
size: -
D: -
DNA: TGCGCCAGCAGCCATTCATCAGGGAACACTGAAGCTTTCTTT
CDR3: CASSHSSGNTEAFF

V: TRBV7-2
J: TRBJ2-1
size: -
D: TRBD1
DNA: TGTGCCAGCAGCCTTAAGACAGGGGGTTGGAATGAGCAGTTCTTC
CDR3: CASSLKTGGWNEQFF

V: TRBV9
J: TRBJ2-5
size: -
D: TRBD1
DNA: TGTGCCAGCAGCGTTGCAGGGGGCCCGGAGACCCAGTACTTC
CDR3: CASSVAGGPETQYF

V: TRBV18
J: TRBJ2-5
size: -
D: TRBD2
DNA: TGTGCCAGCTCGGCGGGCGGGAGTTGGAATTCAGAGACCCAGTACTTC
CDR3: CASSAGGSWNSETQYF

V: TRBV19
J: TRBJ1-1
size: -
D: -
DNA: TGTGCCAGTATTCAGGGGAACACTGAAGCTTTCTTT
CDR3: CASIQGNTEAFF

V: TRBV11-2
J: TRBJ1-6
size: few
D: TRBD1
DNA: TGTGCCAGCAGTCAGGACAGGAGTCTAGGAAGTTATAATTCACCCCTCCACTTT
CDR3: CASSQDRSLGSYNSPLHF

V: TRBV19
J: TRBJ1-5
size: -
D: -
DNA: TGTGCCAGTAGTATACGGTGGAATCAGCCCCAGCATTTT
CDR3: CASSIRWNQPQHF